The present TCR beta chain was sequenced within a study of cytomegalovirus exposure and HLA in healthy donors. About the research overall: An early release of data contained tens of millions of unique TCRs, which came from HLA-typed donors. Study-wide results and caveats: A later analysis by the authors found several of the most significant clusters apparently linked to common viral pathogens. Across donors, sequencing depth was assumed by presence/absence analyses to be roughly uniform.

For this clone: Its specificity is not known.

Researchers ran the PCR with 60 Vbeta and 13 Jbeta primers. TCRdb keeps only in-frame clones here, not all; method: immunoSEQ multiplex PCR. The sample carries fewer than 200,000 clones, about 86% recorded once. CDR3 size: 17 residues. The germline V gene encodes CDR1 SGDLS and CDR2 YYNGEE. V trimming: 0 bases; J trimming: 5 bases; junction bases outside the gene matches: 6. Input material: PBMCs. The sequence derives from a woman aged 25 to 45 in good health and CMV-seronegative. The chain has TRBV9 and TRBJ2-2; 11 bases map to TRBD2. The CDR3 bases are TGTGCCAGCAGCGTAGAAACTAGCGGGGGAGAAACCGGGGAGCTGTTTTTT. Its protein product is CASSVETSGGETGELFF.